Described below is a single T cell receptor beta chain sequence and its context. The entry originates in a study of blood T cells in healthy people across ages. The CDR3 is 16 residues long. CDR1 KGHDR and CDR2 SFDVKD come from the germline V gene. The V gene lost 5 bases and the J gene lost 0 bases, with 13 bases spanning the gap. PCR was performed a second time for about 6 to 12 cycles using a sample-barcoded 5' primer and a J-beta primer mix. TCRdb passed the 5' RACE reads through MiXCR, listing each CDR3 protein once. Of hundreds of thousands of distinct CDR3 sequences listed, about 54% were seen once; the top ten hold 35% to 40%.

This TCR came from a man in his sixties in good health. The chain links TRBV24-1 to TRBJ2-1; D remains ambiguous. Sequencing was carried out using blood. CDR3 sequence: CATSVCLKSSYNEQFF. The CDR3 DNA is TGTGCCACCAGTGTGTGCCTAAAGAGCTCCTACAATGAGCAGTTCTTC.